This entry concerns a single TCR beta chain. Its antigen is not identified. Method: immunoSEQ multiplex PCR; TCRdb's copy keeps in-frame clones and lacks some. The sample includes 70,000 to 85,000 clones, roughly 83% seen only once; the top ten take approximately 1.2%. This entry comes from a study of T cells in localized non-small cell lung cancer. The study's findings and limits: A median approximately 60 of the top 100 tumor clones appeared in adjacent lung.

This CDR3 comprises 15 residues. V was shortened by 1 base and J by 0 bases, with 8 bases between the two germline ends. Germline CDR1 SEHNR, CDR2 FQNEAQ (reference sequence). The V and J genes are TRBV7-9 and TRBJ2-3; D unresolved. Sample: peripheral blood, taken before any cancer treatment. The sequence derives from a female donor at least 60 years old with stage I lung adenocarcinoma. CDR3: CASSLVRSSTDTQYF. CDR3 DNA sequence: TGTGCCAGCAGCTTAGTCAGATCTAGCACAGATACGCAGTATTTT.